The source of this TCR beta chain is a study of blood T cell repertoires in COVID-19. Study-level information: Nucleic acid was either cDNA or gDNA, and it came from T cells, B-cell-depleted T cells, or PBMCs.

TCRdb's copy holds only in-frame clones and misses some; the assay was immunoSEQ multiplex PCR. The sample comprises over 200,000 clones, more than 80% of which are singletons, and 2% to 2.5% rests with the top ten. This clone was detected once. With 5 bases clipped from V and 4 bases from J, the junction kept 7 bases outside the gene matches. The CDR3 is 14 amino acids. The germline gives CDR1 LGHNT, CDR2 FRNRAP. The chain links TRBV12-5 to TRBJ1-1; 7 bases match TRBD1. The TCR originated in a man in his thirties or forties who had recovered from COVID-19. Sequenced input: peripheral blood. Here the CDR3 DNA reads TGTGCTAGTGGTCACCCGAGACAGGGCACTGAAGCTTTCTTT. Its translation: CASGHPRQGTEAFF. Using reference TRBV12-5 and TRBJ1-1 for the parts outside the CDR3, the full variable domain is DARVTQTPRHKVTEMGQEVTMRCQPILGHNTVFWYRQTMMQGLELLAYFRNRAPLDDSGMPKDRFSAEMPDATLATLKIQPSEPRDSAVYFCASGHPRQGTEAFFGQGTRLTVV.